This passage covers 13 T cell receptor beta chains from one sample sequenced in a study of OX40 agonist ivuxolimab in advanced cancers. Sequencing was performed with immunoSEQ multiplex PCR; in TCRdb, only in-frame clones are kept and a portion is missing. Here the sample spans over 30,000 clones, 82% being singletons. This material consisted of CD4+ or CD8+ T cells sorted from blood, taken in a trial of the OX40 agonist ivuxolimab. The receptor source for this set is an adult with an advanced solid tumor such as melanoma, head and neck, liver or kidney cancer.

The CDR3 loop is CAWSLRLAGGGETQYF. The CDR3 nucleotides read TGTGCCTGGAGTCTCAGACTAGCGGGGGGAGGGGAGACCCAGTACTTC. This chain joins TRBV30 and TRBJ2-5; the match to TRBD2 covers 13 bases. This CDR3 is built from 16 residues. CDR1 and CDR2 from the germline V gene are GTSNPN and SVGIG (reference sequence). V gave up 2 bases and J gave up 5 bases; unmatched junction bases: 8.

This clone came up once. The chain uses TRBV6-5 and TRBJ2-3, with D perhaps matching TRBD2 (5 bases). Trimming left V 7 bases short and J 6 bases short, with 11 bases between. In germline, CDR1 is MNHEY, CDR2 SVGAGI. The CDR3 consists of 12 residues. For the CDR3, the DNA is TGTGCCAGCACCCTCGGGAAGGATACGCAGTATTTT. Translation gives CASTLGKDTQYF.

The chain carries TRBV13 and TRBJ2-7; possibly TRBD2 for D (6 bases). V dropped 8 bases and J dropped 0 bases, with 14 bases sitting between them. The CDR3 loop spans 14 amino acids. CDR1 PRHDT and CDR2 FYEKMQ come from the germline V gene (reference sequence). CDR3 in amino acids: CASGGRENSYEQYF. As DNA, the CDR3 is TGTGCCAGCGGCGGGCGGGAAAACTCCTACGAGCAGTACTTC.

This clone was recorded only once. The CDR3 reads CASSTTGDYGYTF. The DNA for the CDR3 is TGCGCCAGCAGTACTACAGGGGACTATGGCTACACCTTC. The chain uses TRBV5-1 and TRBJ1-2, with 7 bases aligning to TRBD1. The CDR3 is made up of 13 amino acids. Germline V CDR1 and CDR2: SGHRS, YFSETQ. After removal of 5 bases from V and 3 bases from J, the junction contained 4 bases not matched to a gene.

This clone occurred a few times. The rearrangement links TRBV6-4 to TRBJ2-3; 11 positions match TRBD2. J lost 4 bases, V lost 3 bases, and 6 bases had no gene match. The CDR3 runs 16 residues. The germline V gene has CDR1 MRHNA and CDR2 SNTAGT. CDR3 loop: CASSEETSGAPDTQYF. CDR3 coding DNA: TGTGCCAGCAGTGAAGAGACTAGCGGGGCCCCAGATACGCAGTATTTT.

The V call is TRBV7-8, the J call TRBJ1-2; the D is unclear. Per germline, CDR1 SGHVS and CDR2 FQNEAQ. Trimming left V 5 bases short and J 0 bases short, with 7 bases between. This CDR3 spans 13 amino acids. CDR3 nucleotide sequence: TGTGCCAGCAGCCCCCAGGCTAACTATGGCTACACCTTC. Protein product: CASSPQANYGYTF. The whole variable domain, remainder taken from reference TRBV7-8 and TRBJ1-2, is GAGVSQSPRYKVAKRGQDVALRCDPISGHVSLFWYQQALGQGPEFLTYFQNEAQLDKSGLPSDRFFAERPEGSVSTLKIQRTQQEDSAVYLCASSPQANYGYTFGSGTRLTVV.

This clone was picked up a small number of times. The J gene is TRBJ1-5, the V gene TRBV28, with D perhaps TRBD1 (6 bases). The CDR3 has 12 amino acids. In germline, CDR1 is MDHEN, CDR2 SYDVKM. The V end lost 10 bases, the J end lost 3 bases, and 10 bases lay between the germline ends. The CDR3 sequence: CAIRGSNQPQHF. In DNA form, the CDR3 reads TGTGCCATTAGGGGGTCCAATCAGCCCCAGCATTTT.

For the CDR3, the DNA is TGCAGTACCTACGTCAGGAACACTGAAGCTTTCTTT. Translation: CSTYVRNTEAFF. The gene calls are TRBV29-1 and TRBJ1-1; D gene ambiguous. Germline lookup yields CDR1 SQVTM and CDR2 ANQGSEA. The CDR3 length is 12 residues. Full variable domain (rest looked up from reference TRBV29-1 and TRBJ1-1): SAVISQKPSRDICQRGTSLTIQCQVDSQVTMMFWYRQQPGQSLTLIATANQGSEATYESGFVIDKFPISRPNLTFSTLTVSNMSPEDSSIYLCSTYVRNTEAFFGQGTRLTVV.

The chain uses TRBV4-1 and TRBJ2-7; tentatively, D is TRBD2 (5 bases). Trimming stripped 1 base from V and 5 bases from J, with 18 bases between. The CDR3 has 16 residues. The germline gives CDR1 MGHRA, CDR2 YSYEKL. CDR3 residues: CASSQGRLLGGDEQYF. The CDR3 DNA reads as TGCGCCAGCAGCCAAGGGAGGCTGCTGGGTGGCGACGAGCAGTACTTC.

This chain connects TRBV15 to TRBJ1-5, with TRBD1 matching 9 bases. Germline V gives CDR1 LNHNV, CDR2 YYDKDF (reference sequence). V lost 1 base, J lost 5 bases, and 3 bases stayed unmatched. This CDR3 is 15 amino acids long. This CDR3 reads CATSRADRGHQPQHF. DNA for the CDR3: TGTGCCACCAGCAGAGCGGACAGGGGACATCAGCCCCAGCATTTT.

In this sample, this clone turned up once. The chain couples TRBV14 to TRBJ2-1; 8 nucleotides align to TRBD2. The CDR3 extends over 16 amino acids. V was clipped by 6 bases and J by 0 bases; unmatched bases: 7. Germline assignment: CDR1 SGHDN and CDR2 FVKESK. The CDR3 sequence: CASSLLTSGSYNEQFF. The CDR3 DNA follows: TGTGCCAGCAGTCTTCTCACTAGCGGCTCCTACAATGAGCAGTTCTTC.

This sequence joins TRBV2 and TRBJ2-5; no clear D gene. V was clipped by 2 bases and J by 2 bases, with 9 bases between them. Germline V gives CDR1 SNHLY, CDR2 FYNNEI. The CDR3 totals 14 residues. Here the CDR3 reads CASSESTPQETQYF. CDR3 DNA sequence: TGTGCCAGCAGTGAATCTACTCCACAAGAGACCCAGTACTTC.

CDR3 sequence: CASSQDRNTEAFF. The CDR3 DNA reads TGTGCCAGCAGCCAAGATAGAAACACTGAAGCTTTCTTT. J is TRBJ1-1 and V is TRBV14; no clear D gene. Trimming took off 0 bases at V and 2 bases at J, with 4 bases between the two ends. Germline V gene lookup returns CDR1 SGHDN and CDR2 FVKESK. The CDR3 totals 13 residues.